Below are 14 T cell receptor beta chains sequenced from a single sample in a study of beta chain features in type 1 diabetes. cDNA synthesis used the whole RNA isolate, giving expressed TCRB sequences. Method: immunoSEQ multiplex PCR; TCRdb's copy keeps in-frame clones and lacks some. The sample carries hundreds of thousands of clones, 15% to 20% recorded once. The sequenced sample consisted of naive CD4+ T cells from blood. The source of these receptors is a woman in her late teens or twenties in good health.

J is TRBJ2-5 and V is TRBV25-1, with 9 bases fitting TRBD2. The J call may be wrong; the DNA end is better matched by TRBJ2-7. CDR1 MGHDK and CDR2 SYGVNS come from the germline V gene. This CDR3 contains 15 residues. CDR3 protein: CASSEAGGRPYEQYF. As DNA, the CDR3 is TGTGCCAGCAGTGAGGCGGGAGGGCGACCCTACGAGCAGTACTTC.

The CDR3 loop is CASSPLEGGVGQPQHF. CDR3 DNA sequence: TGTGCCAGCTCACCCCTCGAAGGGGGGGTAGGCCAGCCCCAGCATTTT. V gene TRBV18 combines with J gene TRBJ1-5, with D possibly matching TRBD1 (6 bases). This CDR3 has 16 residues. Germline assignment: CDR1 KGHSH and CDR2 LQKENI. Between the trimmed V and J ends, which lost 3 bases and 7 bases, there was a span of 19 bases.

This clone has just a few counts. CDR3 amino acids: CASRPNRVFSYEQYF. The CDR3 DNA sequence: TGTGCCAGCCGACCGAACCGGGTTTTCTCCTACGAGCAGTACTTC. The chain recombines TRBV7-8 with TRBJ2-7; no definite D call. V was trimmed by 8 bases and J by 0 bases, leaving 17 bases between them. Looked up from germline, CDR1 is SGHVS and CDR2 is FQNEAQ. The CDR3 is 15 amino acids.

This clone was recorded a few times. The chain carries TRBV13 and TRBJ1-2, with a possible D match to TRBD1 (5 bases). The germline V gene encodes CDR1 PRHDT and CDR2 FYEKMQ (reference sequence). The CDR3 loop spans 18 amino acids. Trimming removed 4 bases at V and 5 bases at J, with 26 bases between. CDR3 sequence: CASSYRTTSLAGEYGYTF. For the CDR3, the DNA is TGTGCCAGCAGCTACCGAACAACCTCCCTAGCGGGGGAGTATGGCTACACCTTC. The full variable domain, in which reference TRBV13 and TRBJ1-2 provide the parts outside the CDR3, is AAGVIQSPRHLIKEKRETATLKCYPIPRHDTVYWYQQGPGQDPQFLISFYEKMQSDKGSIPDRFSAQQFSDYHSELNMSSLELGDSALYFCASSYRTTSLAGEYGYTFGSGTRLTVV.

This clone was detected a few times. For the CDR3, the DNA is TGTGCCAGCAGCCCCCCGGACAGGGTCAATGAGCAGTTCTTC. Translated, it gives CASSPPDRVNEQFF. V is TRBV28 and J is TRBJ2-1, with 8 bases matching TRBD1. CDR1 is MDHEN and CDR2 is SYDVKM in the germline V gene. Trimming at V came to 6 bases and at J to 6 bases, leaving 7 bases not matched to a gene. This CDR3 region has 14 residues.

This CDR3 reads CASSRAPRDRDTEAFF. The CDR3 nucleotides are TGTGCCAGCAGCAGGGCCCCCCGGGACAGGGACACTGAAGCTTTCTTT. This rearrangement joins TRBV21-1 to TRBJ1-1; TRBD1, the D gene given by the table, was not confirmed from the DNA. TRBV21-1 has pseudogene status. The CDR3 loop spans 16 amino acids.

Notes on this clone: A much larger clone lies one base from this, so it may be a read error. This chain uses TRBV28 with TRBJ2-1; possible D gene TRBD2, 5 bases. In germline, CDR1 is MDHEN, CDR2 SYDVKM. The CDR3 is made up of 11 amino acids. CDR3 residues: CASSFRWEQLF. CDR3 DNA sequence: TGTGCCAGCAGTTTTCGTTGGGAGCAGCTCTTC.

This chain connects TRBV7-9 to TRBJ2-7, with no clear D. Germline lookup yields CDR1 SEHNR and CDR2 FQNEAQ (reference sequence). CDR3 length equals 10 residues. The V end lost 8 bases, the J end lost 5 bases, and 7 bases lay between the germline ends. In nucleotides, the CDR3 is TGTGCCAGCCCGATCCACGAGCAGTACTTC. Its protein is CASPIHEQYF.

There are a few counts of this clone. In the same sample, other DNA sequences code for this CDR3. The gene calls are TRBV19 and TRBJ2-1; D is ambiguous. This CDR3 is 13 amino acids long. The germline V gene has CDR1 LNHDA and CDR2 SQIVND (reference sequence). Deletions cut 3 bases from V and 4 bases from J, with 7 bases between. The CDR3 nucleotides are TGTGCCAGTAGTATTGGTCAGTACAATGAGCAGTTCTTC. Translated: CASSIGQYNEQFF.

The table lists this clone with a few counts. V is TRBV28 and J is TRBJ2-5; tentative D call: TRBD2 (5 bases). Deletions cut 5 bases from V and 4 bases from J, with 8 bases between. The CDR3 totals 12 residues. CDR1 is MDHEN and CDR2 is SYDVKM in the germline V gene. CDR3 loop: CASSRGRETQYF. DNA of the CDR3: TGTGCCAGCAGTCGTGGGAGAGAGACCCAGTACTTC.

This clone was seen more than once but under ten times. CDR3 in DNA: TGTGCCAGCTCACTCAGGGGCGGGCGCCCTTGGGTCATTCAGTACTTC. This gives the protein CASSLRGGRPWVIQYF. The chain recombines TRBV18 with TRBJ2-4, with D maybe TRBD1 (6 bases). This CDR3 is built from 16 residues. V gave up 4 bases and J gave up 9 bases, with 22 bases separating them. From germline, CDR1 is KGHSH and CDR2 LQKENI. Full variable domain (rest looked up from reference TRBV18 and TRBJ2-4): NAGVMQNPRHLVRRRGQEARLRCSPMKGHSHVYWYRQLPEEGLKFMVYLQKENIIDESGMPKERFSAEFPKEGPSILRIQQVVRGDSAAYFCASSLRGGRPWVIQYFGAGTRLSVL.

The CDR3 loop reads CASTRRGEQFF. In DNA, the CDR3 is TGTGCCAGCACCCGGCGGGGCGAGCAGTTCTTC. The chain couples TRBV6-5 to TRBJ2-1, with a tentative D call TRBD2 (6 bases). V lost 7 bases to trimming and J lost 10 bases, with 11 bases between them. The CDR3 is made up of 11 amino acids. Germline CDR1 reads MNHEY; CDR2 reads SVGAGI.

This rearrangement joins TRBV5-1 to TRBJ2-3; no reliable D call. Germline loops: CDR1 SGHRS, CDR2 YFSETQ. The CDR3 length is 14 residues. V was pared by 1 base and J by 3 bases, with 9 bases between. The CDR3 DNA reads as TGCGCCAGCAGCTTGTCGGACGGGACAGATACGCAGTATTTT. It is translated as CASSLSDGTDTQYF.

The J gene is TRBJ2-5, the V gene TRBV10-3, with 7 bases matching TRBD1. This CDR3 is 14 amino acids long. V was pared by 5 bases and J by 4 bases, with 7 bases of the junction left unmatched. Germline V lookup: CDR1 ENHRY, CDR2 SYGVKD. CDR3 in amino acids: CAISLTGVRETQYF. Written as DNA, the CDR3 is TGTGCCATCAGTCTTACAGGGGTCCGAGAGACCCAGTACTTC.